These T cell receptor beta chains were read from a single sample in a study of blood T cell repertoires in COVID-19. The data were produced by immunoSEQ multiplex PCR, yet TCRdb's version contains in-frame clones alone and is incomplete. The table has nearly 400,000 clones, over 85% seen once; the top ten hold approximately 1.5%. Sequences were obtained from PBMCs or T cells enriched from blood (not recorded which). The receptors were gathered from a woman in her 30s who had recovered from COVID-19. CDR3s include the opening cysteine and the closing phenylalanine or tryptophan. Each record gives: D gene, J gene, V gene, clone size, CDR3 protein, CDR3 DNA. D genes are given only for firm matches. Rows give clone size only sometimes, using once, few, many, or a class for an expanded clone.

- | TRBJ1-1 | TRBV19 | - | CASSMLDPGGTEAFF | TGTGCCAGTAGTATGTTGGACCCCGGGGGGACTGAAGCTTTCTTT
TRBD1 | TRBJ1-2 | TRBV6-5 | once | CASSRIRDSYGYTF | TGTGCCAGCAGTCGAATCCGGGACAGCTATGGCTACACCTTC
TRBD1 | TRBJ1-5 | TRBV28 | - | CASSLFRGPNQPQHF | TGTGCCAGCAGTTTATTCAGGGGGCCCAATCAGCCCCAGCATTTT
- | TRBJ2-3 | TRBV2 | few | CASSERRADTQYF | TGTGCCAGCAGTGAAAGGAGGGCAGATACGCAGTATTTT
TRBD1 | TRBJ2-3 | TRBV11-2 | - | CASSLSPGTGIGADTQYF | TGTGCCAGCAGCTTAAGTCCCGGGACAGGGATCGGGGCAGATACGCAGTATTTT
- | TRBJ2-5 | TRBV11-2 | few | CASSLVRGGETQYF | TGTGCCAGCAGCTTAGTCAGGGGAGGGGAGACCCAGTACTTC
- | TRBJ1-2 | TRBV28 | - | CASSFRPGRGIPYGYTF | TGTGCCAGCAGTTTCCGCCCGGGACGCGGGATACCCTATGGCTACACCTTC
- | TRBJ1-1 | TRBV18 | - | CASSPLPGNTEAFF | TGTGCCAGCTCACCACTCCCAGGGAACACTGAAGCTTTCTTT
TRBD2 | TRBJ2-7 | TRBV11-2 | - | CASSLLAREQYF | TGTGCCAGCAGCCTACTAGCGAGGGAGCAGTACTTC
TRBD1 | TRBJ2-2 | TRBV4-2 | - | CASSQVRGHSTGELFF | TGTGCCAGCAGCCAAGTTAGGGGGCATAGCACCGGGGAGCTGTTTTTT
TRBD1 | TRBJ1-5 | TRBV19 | - | CASSRTDRGKYSNQPQHF | TGTGCCAGTAGTAGGACGGACAGGGGGAAATATAGCAATCAGCCCCAGCATTTT
TRBD2 | TRBJ2-2 | TRBV4-2 | many | CASSLTVPGLGDTGELFF | TGTGCCAGCAGCCTCACTGTACCGGGACTAGGGGACACCGGGGAGCTGTTTTTT
TRBD2 | TRBJ2-3 | TRBV27 | - | CASSRLAGVGTDTQYF | TGTGCCAGCAGTCGGCTAGCGGGAGTGGGAACAGATACGCAGTATTTT
TRBD1 | TRBJ1-5 | TRBV5-1 | - | CASSLAPGQGDQPQHF | TGCGCCAGCAGCTTGGCACCGGGACAGGGCGATCAGCCCCAGCATTTT
TRBD1 | TRBJ1-1 | TRBV5-1 | - | CASSSTPTGGTEAFF | TGCGCCAGCAGCTCCACTCCGACAGGGGGCACTGAAGCTTTCTTT
TRBD2 | TRBJ2-7 | TRBV28 | - | CASSLWDLSGSSHEQYF | TGTGCCAGCAGTTTATGGGACCTTAGCGGGAGTTCCCACGAGCAGTACTTC
TRBD1 | TRBJ2-7 | TRBV7-9 | - | CASSAQGFSYEQYF | TGTGCCAGCAGCGCACAGGGGTTCTCCTACGAGCAGTACTTC
TRBD1 | TRBJ1-2 | TRBV27 | - | CASSFAPGQGYGYTF | TGTGCCAGCAGTTTTGCCCCGGGACAGGGCTATGGCTACACCTTC
- | TRBJ2-5 | TRBV5-8 | - | CASSLESGRGETQYF | TGTGCCAGCAGCTTGGAGTCGGGTCGGGGGGAGACCCAGTACTTC
- | TRBJ1-5 | TRBV18 | - | CASSPSDNQPQHF | TGTGCCAGCTCACCATCAGACAATCAGCCCCAGCATTTT
- | TRBJ2-7 | TRBV16 | - | CASSQSRGYEQYF | TGTGCCAGCAGCCAAAGCAGAGGTTACGAGCAGTACTTC
- | TRBJ1-4 | TRBV15 | - | CATSRVPRRGEKLFF | TGTGCCACCAGCAGAGTGCCAAGACGGGGGGAAAAACTGTTTTTT
TRBD1 | TRBJ2-6 | TRBV5-5 | - | CASSWTGVDSGANVLTF | TGTGCCAGCAGCTGGACAGGGGTCGACTCTGGGGCCAACGTCCTGACTTTC
- | TRBJ1-1 | TRBV5-1 | - | CASGTQANTEAFF | TGCGCCAGCGGAACACAGGCGAACACTGAAGCTTTCTTT
- | TRBJ1-4 | TRBV5-1 | - | CASSLVPPGGAGEKLFF | TGCGCCAGCAGCTTGGTCCCCCCCGGAGGGGCAGGTGAAAAACTGTTTTTT
TRBD2 | TRBJ2-3 | TRBV9 | - | CASSELAGGFDTQYF | TGTGCCAGCAGCGAACTAGCGGGGGGGTTTGATACGCAGTATTTT
TRBD1 | TRBJ1-2 | TRBV18 | - | CASSPPGQGMGYTF | TGTGCCAGCTCACCACCGGGACAGGGAATGGGCTACACCTTC
- | TRBJ1-3 | TRBV7-2 | - | CASSLRLQGNTIYF | TGTGCCAGCAGCTTAAGGTTACAGGGAAACACCATATATTTT
TRBD2 | TRBJ2-3 | TRBV24-1 | - | CATSTSGGTDTQYF | TGTGCCACCAGTACTAGCGGGGGCACAGATACGCAGTATTTT